The 23 T cell receptor beta chains given below trace back to one sample, sequenced in a study of T cell responses to AZD1222 COVID-19 vaccine. Produced via immunoSEQ multiplex PCR; TCRdb's table is partial and in-frame only. This repertoire shows 150,000 to 200,000 clones, 93% found once; its top ten account for approximately 0.97%. The material was peripheral blood, obtained on day 0 of AZD1222 vaccination. These receptors originate from an adult in good health.

The chain joins TRBV7-6 to TRBJ2-1; D might be TRBD1 (6 bases). The V gene's germline CDR1 is SGHVS and CDR2 FNYEAQ. CDR3 length: 15 residues. Between the trimmed V and J ends, which lost 1 base and 9 bases, there was a span of 16 bases. The CDR3 nucleotides are TGTGCCAGCAGCTTAGAGACAGGCGCGAATAGTGAGCAGTTCTTC. This codes for CASSLETGANSEQFF.

The CDR3 region is CASSSRGDSPQTNYGYTF. In nucleotides, the CDR3 is TGTGCCAGCAGCTCTAGGGGGGACAGTCCCCAGACCAACTATGGCTACACCTTC. This chain joins TRBV7-9 and TRBJ1-2; 7 bases are a match to TRBD1. V lost 4 bases to trimming and J lost 2 bases; unmatched junction nucleotides: 16. Per the germline V gene, CDR1 is SEHNR and CDR2 is FQNEAQ (reference sequence). The CDR3 contains 18 residues. Drawing the rest from reference TRBV7-9 and TRBJ1-2, the complete variable domain is DTGVSQNPRHKITKRGQNVTFRCDPISEHNRLYWYRQTLGQGPEFLTYFQNEAQLEKSRLLSDRFSAERPKGSFSTLEIQRTEQGDSAMYLCASSSRGDSPQTNYGYTFGSGTRLTVV.

V is TRBV25-1 and J is TRBJ2-3, with D unresolved. CDR3 length equals 13 residues. Germline V gene data show CDR1 as MGHDK and CDR2 as SYGVNS. Trimming stripped 4 bases from V and 6 bases from J, with 11 bases between. CDR3 loop: CASSGSLRDTQYF. DNA for the CDR3: TGTGCCAGCAGTGGAAGTTTGAGGGATACGCAGTATTTT.

The chain has TRBV3-1 (or the pseudogene TRBV3-2) and TRBJ1-2; a possible D gene is TRBD1 (5 bases). Germline V gene data show CDR1 as LGHDT and CDR2 as YNNKEL (reference sequence). Trimming left V 1 base short and J 4 bases short, with 7 bases between. The CDR3 spans 13 residues. The CDR3 region is CASSQGGPYGYTF. CDR3 DNA sequence: TGTGCCAGCAGCCAAGGGGGACCCTATGGCTACACCTTC.

V is TRBV7-9 and J is TRBJ1-1, with D unresolved. CDR1 and CDR2 from the germline V gene are SEHNR and FQNEAQ (reference sequence). The CDR3 has 14 residues. The germline V and J ends were trimmed by 5 bases and 1 base, with 11 bases remaining between them. CDR3 in DNA: TGTGCCAGCAGCCGTATTACTGAGAACACTGAAGCTTTCTTT. Translation: CASSRITENTEAFF. The complete variable domain, with remaining parts taken from reference TRBV7-9 and TRBJ1-1, reads DTGVSQNPRHKITKRGQNVTFRCDPISEHNRLYWYRQTLGQGPEFLTYFQNEAQLEKSRLLSDRFSAERPKGSFSTLEIQRTEQGDSAMYLCASSRITENTEAFFGQGTRLTVV.

This chain uses TRBV10-3 with TRBJ1-6, with TRBD1 as a possible D gene (5 bases). The CDR3 consists of 15 residues. The V gene's germline CDR1 is ENHRY and CDR2 SYGVKD. Trimming removed 10 bases at V and 5 bases at J, with 18 bases between. In DNA form, the CDR3 reads TGTGCCACCGCTCTTAGGACAACGAATAATTCACCCCTCCACTTT. Translated: CATALRTTNNSPLHF.

The chain carries TRBV18 and TRBJ1-1; unclear D gene. The germline V gene has CDR1 KGHSH and CDR2 LQKENI. The length of the CDR3 is 13 residues. The V end was cut by 2 bases, the J end by 3 bases, with 7 bases between. The CDR3 here is CASSPSEDTEAFF. DNA of the CDR3: TGTGCCAGCTCACCATCGGAGGACACTGAAGCTTTCTTT.

This clone was seen just once. The V and J genes are TRBV11-2 and TRBJ1-3; 9 nucleotides line up with TRBD1. Germline V CDR1 and CDR2: SGHAT, FQNNGV. Trimming removed 3 bases from V and 7 bases from J; junction bases left unmatched: 1. The CDR3 extends over 13 amino acids. The CDR3 DNA follows: TGTGCCAGCAGCTTTGGACAGGGGAACACCATATATTTT. It codes for CASSFGQGNTIYF.

This rearrangement joins TRBV6-5 to TRBJ2-7; TRBD1 matches 8 bases. CDR3 length equals 13 residues. V gave up 10 bases and J gave up 4 bases; unmatched junction bases: 9. Germline lookup yields CDR1 MNHEY and CDR2 SVGAGI. The CDR3 sequence is CATSGTGVYEQYF. CDR3 coding DNA: TGTGCCACCTCCGGGACAGGAGTTTACGAGCAGTACTTC.

The J gene is TRBJ1-2, the V gene TRBV30; TRBD1 might be the D (6 bases). Trimming removed 4 bases from V and 7 bases from J, with 13 bases in between. There are 12 residues in the CDR3. Germline CDR1 reads GTSNPN; CDR2 reads SVGIG (reference sequence). The CDR3 sequence: CAWTRPGAGYTF. The CDR3 bases are TGTGCCTGGACACGTCCGGGGGCTGGCTACACCTTC.

The V and J genes are TRBV15 and TRBJ2-2; D not certain. The germline gives CDR1 LNHNV, CDR2 YYDKDF (reference sequence). CDR3 size: 13 residues. Trimming pared 7 bases from V and 3 bases from J, leaving 9 bases between. Written as DNA, the CDR3 is TGTGCCACCAAGTCGTCGGACACCGGGGAGCTGTTTTTT. This gives the protein CATKSSDTGELFF. Combining the CDR3 with reference TRBV15 and TRBJ2-2 gives the whole variable domain DAMVIQNPRYQVTQFGKPVTLSCSQTLNHNVMYWYQQKSSQAPKLLFHYYDKDFNNEADTPDNFQSRRPNTSFCFLDIRSPGLGDTAMYLCATKSSDTGELFFGEGSRLTVL.

The rearrangement joins TRBV4-3 to TRBJ2-4; D tentatively reads TRBD1 or TRBD2 (5 bases each). Germline values: CDR1 LGHNA, CDR2 YSLEER. The ends were cut back, 0 bases at V and 1 base at J, with 10 bases in the middle. The CDR3 sequence is 16 residues long. Here the CDR3 DNA reads TGCGCCAGCAGCCAAGATCCCGGGGCGGCCAAAAACATTCAGTACTTC. Its translation is CASSQDPGAAKNIQYF.

The chain recombines TRBV28 with TRBJ2-6; D ambiguous. V lost 5 bases, J lost 4 bases, and 15 bases lay in between. CDR1 is MDHEN and CDR2 is SYDVKM in the germline V gene. This CDR3 is 16 amino acids long. The CDR3 here is CASSGRWLSGANVLTF. CDR3 DNA: TGTGCCAGCAGTGGACGGTGGTTGTCGGGGGCCAACGTCCTGACTTTC.

The rearrangement links TRBV5-1 to TRBJ2-1; TRBD1 is a possible D gene (6 bases). Trimming cost V 3 bases and J 4 bases, with 14 bases left between them. Germline V lookup: CDR1 SGHRS, CDR2 YFSETQ. This CDR3 region has 15 residues. Written as DNA, the CDR3 is TGCGCCAGCAGCTCCGGGACACTAGTATACAATGAGCAGTTCTTC. Translation gives CASSSGTLVYNEQFF.

J is TRBJ1-5 and V is TRBV29-1; D not resolved. The CDR3 sequence is 12 residues long. Germline lookup yields CDR1 SQVTM and CDR2 ANQGSEA. The ends were cut back, 4 bases at V and 4 bases at J, with 8 bases in the middle. CDR3 loop: CSVGAPNQPQHF. In DNA form, the CDR3 reads TGCAGCGTTGGGGCTCCGAATCAGCCCCAGCATTTT.

This clone was counted a single time. The chain employs TRBV5-1 and TRBJ2-2; weak D call: TRBD1 (5 bases). Germline assignment: CDR1 SGHRS and CDR2 YFSETQ. The CDR3 loop spans 14 amino acids. V was shortened by 6 bases and J by 2 bases, with 11 bases between the two germline ends. DNA for the CDR3: TGCGCCAGCAAGTCAGGGATAAACACCGGGGAGCTGTTTTTT. Its translation is CASKSGINTGELFF.

The V gene is TRBV20-1, the J gene TRBJ2-2, with a weak D call TRBD2 (7 bases). The CDR3 has 13 residues. The germline gives CDR1 DFQATT, CDR2 SNEGSKA (reference sequence). Trimming took 3 bases from V and 8 from J, leaving 13 bases between them. This CDR3 is CSASDGGPGELFF. In DNA, the CDR3 is TGCAGTGCTAGTGACGGGGGGCCAGGGGAGCTGTTTTTT.

Of note for this clone: This sample also contains other DNA sequences that code for the same CDR3. The V call is TRBV7-9, the J call TRBJ1-1, with 7 bases fitting TRBD1. Per germline, CDR1 SEHNR and CDR2 FQNEAQ (reference sequence). Trimming removed 3 bases from V and 1 base from J; junction bases left unmatched: 2. CDR3 length: 14 residues. CDR3 sequence: CASSLGTANTEAFF. The CDR3 DNA reads TGTGCCAGCAGCTTGGGGACAGCGAACACTGAAGCTTTCTTT.

The V and J genes are TRBV28 and TRBJ2-7; possible D gene TRBD1, 6 bases. CDR1 MDHEN and CDR2 SYDVKM come from the germline V gene. Trimming left V 9 bases short and J 2 bases short, with 8 bases between. This CDR3 contains 11 residues. CDR3 residues: CASTGPYEQYF. The CDR3 DNA is TGTGCCAGTACAGGGCCCTACGAGCAGTACTTC.

CDR3: CASSSHTGWAFF. The CDR3 DNA sequence: TGTGCCAGCAGCTCCCACACAGGGTGGGCTTTCTTT. The genes are TRBV7-9 and TRBJ1-1; a weak D match, TRBD1 (6 bases). V lost 4 bases and J 11 bases, leaving 14 bases between the germline ends. Per germline, CDR1 SEHNR and CDR2 FQNEAQ (reference sequence). The CDR3 has 12 residues.

The chain links TRBV7-2 to TRBJ1-6; TRBD1 aligns across 7 bases. CDR3 length: 16 residues. CDR1 and CDR2 (germline): SGHTA, FQGNSA. V lost 1 base and J lost 7; bases outside the gene matches: 7. This chain's CDR3 is CASSLVTGIRNSPLHF. CDR3 nucleotides: TGTGCCAGCAGCTTAGTGACAGGGATAAGGAATTCACCCCTCCACTTT.

V and J are TRBV10-3 and TRBJ1-2; D is ambiguous. CDR1 and CDR2 from the germline V gene are ENHRY and SYGVKD. V was clipped by 2 bases and J by 2 bases, with 12 bases between them. The length of the CDR3 is 15 residues. The DNA of the CDR3 is TGTGCCATCAGTGAGGCGCCGCAGGAAAACTATGGCTACACCTTC. Amino acids: CAISEAPQENYGYTF.

CDR3 loop: CASSGGSGRTYGYTF. The CDR3, as DNA: TGTGCCAGCAGTGGGGGGTCAGGGAGAACCTATGGCTACACCTTC. The V call is TRBV2, the J call TRBJ1-2, with TRBD1 as a possible D gene (5 bases). Germline CDR1 reads SNHLY; CDR2 reads FYNNEI. The CDR3 runs 15 residues. V was cut by 4 bases and J by 4 bases, with 16 bases left in between.